Below, one T cell receptor beta chain is given with its context. The data were obtained in a study of blood T cell repertoires in COVID-19. Overall study: T cells, B-cell-depleted T cells, or PBMCs supplied cDNA or gDNA.

The study drew participants aged about 18 to 95 years from some 25 US areas. The study assigned cohorts using participant-reported clinical history. Authors' analysis steps: Reference gene primers were amplified, and this amplification served to estimate nucleated cell counts. Assay used: immunoSEQ multiplex PCR; TCRdb lists only in-frame clones, some missing. V, J and clone size are those of that table, while D and trimming were read from the DNA. The sample consists of around 280,000 clones, roughly 89% of them appearing once. The J segment lost 0 bases and the V segment lost 1 base, leaving 5 bases of the junction unmatched. The CDR3 is 16 residues long. Per germline, CDR1 GTSNPN and CDR2 SVGIG (reference sequence).

The genes are TRBV30 and TRBJ2-7, with 11 bases lining up with TRBD2. Sequencing used PBMCs or T cells enriched from blood (not recorded which). The sequence was collected from a woman under 30 with acute COVID-19. The CDR3 DNA sequence: TGTGCCTGGAGTGGCACTAGCGGGAGTACCTCCTACGAGCAGTACTTC. Translated, it gives CAWSGTSGSTSYEQYF.